These 32 T cell receptor beta chains share one sample of origin, sequenced in a study of OX40 agonist ivuxolimab in advanced cancers. The protocol was immunoSEQ multiplex PCR, while the TCRdb copy is restricted to in-frame clones and leaves out a portion. The repertoire holds some 55,000 clones, with just over 90% as singletons. The material sequenced was CD4+ or CD8+ T cells sorted from blood, taken in a trial of the OX40 agonist ivuxolimab. The receptors here all came from an adult with an advanced solid tumor such as melanoma, head and neck, liver or kidney cancer.

The V call is TRBV5-4, the J call TRBJ1-1; possibly TRBD1 for D (5 bases). The V end was cut by 2 bases, the J end by 2 bases, with 16 bases between. This CDR3 is built from 16 residues. Germline V lookup: CDR1 SGHNT, CDR2 YYREEE (reference sequence). Here the CDR3 DNA reads TGTGCCAGCAGCTTCCCTCCGGGACGGAGTAACACTGAAGCTTTCTTT. This encodes CASSFPPGRSNTEAFF.

DNA for the CDR3: TGTGCCAGCAGCTTAAACGGGTTCAATGAGCAGTTCTTC. It encodes CASSLNGFNEQFF. The chain joins TRBV7-3 to TRBJ2-1; D not certain. From germline, CDR1 is SGHTA and CDR2 FQGTGA. The CDR3 spans 13 residues. The V and J ends lost 1 base and 6 bases respectively, with 7 bases between them. Together with reference TRBV7-3 and TRBJ2-1, the CDR3 gives the full variable domain: GAGVSQTPSNKVTEKGKYVELRCDPISGHTALYWYRQSLGQGPEFLIYFQGTGAADDSGLPNDRFFAVRPEGSVSTLKIQRTERGDSAVYLCASSLNGFNEQFFGPGTRLTVL.

This rearrangement joins TRBV18 to TRBJ2-2, with a possible D match to TRBD1 (6 bases). V lost 1 base and J lost 1, with 10 bases in between. Germline CDR1 KGHSH, CDR2 LQKENI. The CDR3 sequence is 16 residues long. CDR3 coding DNA: TGTGCCAGCTCACCACTCAGGACAGAGAACACCGGGGAGCTGTTTTTT. Translating gives CASSPLRTENTGELFF.

This clone was recorded once. This chain connects TRBV2 to TRBJ1-1, with D maybe TRBD1 (5 bases). Germline-derived CDR1 and CDR2 are SNHLY and FYNNEI. CDR3 size: 14 residues. V was cut by 8 bases and J by 5 bases, with 18 bases left in between. The CDR3 nucleotides read TGTGCCAGCTGGGGGGTCTTTGGTGGGACTGAAGCTTTCTTT. It translates to CASWGVFGGTEAFF.

A single count supports this clone. J is TRBJ2-2 and V is TRBV5-6, with unresolved D. V was cut by 3 bases and J by 7 bases, with 10 bases left in between. The germline CDR1 and CDR2 sequences are SGHDT and YYEEEE. The CDR3 extends over 13 amino acids. The CDR3 sequence: CASSSRRNGELFF. The DNA for the CDR3 is TGTGCCAGCAGCTCCAGACGGAACGGGGAGCTGTTTTTT.

The rearrangement joins TRBV6-1 to TRBJ2-2, with D perhaps matching TRBD1 (5 bases). CDR1 MNHNS and CDR2 SASEGT come from the germline V gene. V lost 5 bases and J lost 1, with 5 bases in between. The CDR3 consists of 13 residues. The chain's CDR3 is CASSTGNTGELFF. The CDR3 DNA reads as TGTGCCAGCAGTACAGGGAACACCGGGGAGCTGTTTTTT.

The V and J genes are TRBV4-1 and TRBJ2-7; the D is unclear. The CDR3 runs to 16 residues. V was cut by 1 base and J by 1 base, with 14 bases left in between. Looked up from germline, CDR1 is MGHRA and CDR2 is YSYEKL. CDR3: CASSQVLALLSYEQYF. As DNA, the CDR3 is TGCGCCAGCAGCCAAGTTCTGGCACTCCTTTCCTACGAGCAGTACTTC.

V and J are TRBV7-9 and TRBJ2-7; D unclear. V lost 1 base, J lost 2 bases, and 3 bases lay in between. The CDR3 is made up of 12 amino acids. The germline CDR1 and CDR2 sequences are SEHNR and FQNEAQ (reference sequence). The CDR3 region has the DNA TGTGCCAGCAGCTTAGTCGCCTACGAGCAGTACTTC. Translation gives CASSLVAYEQYF.

The V gene is TRBV4-2, the J gene TRBJ2-5; 8 bases align to TRBD2. V dropped 6 bases and J dropped 0; count of bases not matched to a gene: 12. The CDR3 has 17 residues. CDR1 and CDR2 from the germline V gene are LGHNA and YNFKEQ. The CDR3 DNA reads as TGTGCCAGCAGTCTGATGACCAGCGGGGGTTACCAAGAGACCCAGTACTTC. Its protein product is CASSLMTSGGYQETQYF.

This clone was seen only once. CDR3 loop: CASKGREGAGGSYEQYF. CDR3 nucleotides: TGTGCCAGCAAAGGGAGAGAAGGGGCCGGGGGCTCCTACGAGCAGTACTTC. V and J are TRBV27 and TRBJ2-7; a possible D gene is TRBD2 (6 bases). CDR1 is MNHEY and CDR2 is SMNVEV in the germline V gene (reference sequence). CDR3 length equals 17 residues. Deletions cut 7 bases from V and 0 bases from J, with 22 bases between.

This clone was seen only a few times. DNA for the CDR3: TGTGCCAGCAGCTCTCTAGCGGGGTGGGGCACCGGGGAGCTGTTTTTT. It codes for CASSSLAGWGTGELFF. This sequence joins TRBV4-2 and TRBJ2-2; 9 nucleotides line up with TRBD2. From germline, CDR1 is LGHNA and CDR2 YNFKEQ. With 5 bases clipped from V and 4 bases from J, the junction kept 8 bases outside the gene matches. The CDR3 is 16 residues long.

In this sample, this clone turned up a few times. The chain carries TRBV6-1 and TRBJ1-2; tentative D call: TRBD1 (6 bases). Germline lookup yields CDR1 MNHNS and CDR2 SASEGT. This CDR3 comprises 13 residues. V gave up 6 bases and J gave up 8 bases, with 16 bases separating them. The CDR3 nucleotides are TGTGCCAGCAGAAAGGGGGGGAACGGGGGCTACACCTTC. The encoded protein is CASRKGGNGGYTF.

The chain couples TRBV11-2 to TRBJ1-2; a weak D match, TRBD1 (5 bases). The CDR3 loop spans 13 amino acids. CDR1 is SGHAT, CDR2 FQNNGV, per germline. The germline V and J ends were trimmed by 4 bases and 7 bases, with 13 bases remaining between them. CDR3 region: CASSWRGYVGYTF. The CDR3 bases are TGTGCCAGCAGCTGGAGGGGATATGTTGGCTACACCTTC.

In nucleotides, the CDR3 is TGTGCCAGCAGCCGTGAGGGACTTTCTCTCTCTGGGGCCAACGTCCTGACTTTC. It translates to CASSREGLSLSGANVLTF. This chain joins TRBV4-2 and TRBJ2-6; tentatively, D is TRBD2 (6 bases). The CDR3 extends over 18 amino acids. The germline V gene encodes CDR1 LGHNA and CDR2 YNFKEQ. With 4 bases removed from V and 0 bases from J, the gap between germline ends came to 16 bases.

J is TRBJ1-5 and V is TRBV19; perhaps TRBD1 as D (5 bases). Germline V gene lookup returns CDR1 LNHDA and CDR2 SQIVND (reference sequence). V was cut by 3 bases and J by 0 bases, with 24 bases left in between. The CDR3 runs 20 residues. CDR3 loop: CASSIGNIRGLLDSNQPQHF. Written as DNA, the CDR3 is TGTGCCAGTAGTATTGGAAACATCCGGGGCCTCCTCGATAGCAATCAGCCCCAGCATTTT.

This chain joins TRBV5-1 and TRBJ1-6; no reliable D call. The germline V and J ends were trimmed by 2 bases and 7 bases, with 10 bases remaining between them. The CDR3 consists of 14 residues. Germline V gives CDR1 SGHRS, CDR2 YFSETQ. This CDR3 is CASSFEPKNSPLHF. The CDR3 DNA is TGCGCCAGCAGCTTTGAGCCCAAAAATTCACCCCTCCACTTT.

The chain is built from TRBV11-1 and TRBJ2-2; D is undetermined. The V end was cut by 2 bases, the J end by 6 bases, with 13 bases between. The V gene's germline CDR1 is SGHAT and CDR2 FQDESV (reference sequence). This CDR3 has 15 residues. CDR3 nucleotides: TGTGCCAGCAGCTTAAGGCGGCTAGACGCCGGGGAGCTGTTTTTT. Protein: CASSLRRLDAGELFF. The complete variable domain, with remaining parts taken from reference TRBV11-1 and TRBJ2-2, reads EAEVAQSPRYKITEKSQAVAFWCDPISGHATLYWYRQILGQGPELLVQFQDESVVDDSQLPKDRFSAERLKGVDSTLKIQPAELGDSAMYLCASSLRRLDAGELFFGEGSRLTVL.

The chain recombines TRBV28 with TRBJ2-1; TRBD2 matches 13 bases. V lost 6 bases, J lost 0 bases, and 8 bases stayed unmatched. The CDR3 runs to 18 residues. Germline V CDR1 and CDR2: MDHEN, SYDVKM. Written as DNA, the CDR3 is TGTGCCAGCAGGGGCGAGACTAGCGGGGGGAGCTCCTACAATGAGCAGTTCTTC. Translating it yields CASRGETSGGSSYNEQFF.

V gene TRBV2 combines with J gene TRBJ1-2, with D possibly being TRBD1 (6 bases). V lost 1 base and J 8 bases, leaving 14 bases between the germline ends. Germline V gene lookup returns CDR1 SNHLY and CDR2 FYNNEI. The CDR3 covers 14 residues. The CDR3 bases are TGTGCCAGCAGTGAAGGGGAACAGGGCGACGGCTACACCTTC. Translation gives CASSEGEQGDGYTF.

The rearrangement uses TRBV25-1 and TRBJ2-7; TRBD1 agrees at 7 bases. CDR3 length: 15 residues. Per the germline V gene, CDR1 is MGHDK and CDR2 is SYGVNS. The V gene end was trimmed by 5 bases and the J gene end by 1 base; junction bases not matched to a gene: 8. CDR3 residues: CASSPGTVKSYEQYF. CDR3 DNA sequence: TGTGCCAGCAGTCCCGGGACAGTAAAGTCCTACGAGCAGTACTTC.

V and J are TRBV6-9 and TRBJ1-5, with D perhaps TRBD1 (5 bases). Germline CDR1 and CDR2: MNHGY and SVAAGI. The CDR3 has 12 amino acids. Trimming left V 0 bases short and J 13 bases short, with 10 bases between. CDR3 sequence (DNA): TGTGCCAGCAGTTATTCCCGAGGGGAGCAGCATTTT. Protein product: CASSYSRGEQHF.

CDR3 nucleotides: TGTGCCACCAGCAGAGTCGGGACAGGTATCTACGAGCAGTACTTC. It is translated as CATSRVGTGIYEQYF. The chain joins TRBV15 to TRBJ2-7; TRBD1 aligns across 8 bases. The CDR3 totals 15 residues. V dropped 1 base and J dropped 3; count of bases not matched to a gene: 5. Germline V CDR1 and CDR2: LNHNV, YYDKDF (reference sequence).

The V gene is TRBV5-1, the J gene TRBJ2-1; 8 bases align to TRBD2. The CDR3 totals 17 residues. CDR1 and CDR2 (germline): SGHRS, YFSETQ. V lost 2 bases and J lost 3; bases outside the gene matches: 10. In nucleotides, the CDR3 is TGCGCCAGCAGCTTTGGACTAGCCGGAAAGTACTACAATGAGCAGTTCTTC. Translated: CASSFGLAGKYYNEQFF. The variable domain in full, completed from reference TRBV5-1 and TRBJ2-1, reads KAGVTQTPRYLIKTRGQQVTLSCSPISGHRSVSWYQQTPGQGLQFLFEYFSETQRNKGNFPGRFSGRQFSNSRSEMNVSTLELGDSALYLCASSFGLAGKYYNEQFFGPGTRLTVL.

The chain is built from TRBV28 and TRBJ2-7; D uncertain. The CDR3 loop spans 13 amino acids. Between the trimmed V and J ends, which lost 8 bases and 2 bases, there was a span of 13 bases. Germline CDR1 reads MDHEN; CDR2 reads SYDVKM. The CDR3 nucleotides are TGTGCCAGCCTTGGCACACCAACCTACGAGCAGTACTTC. As protein: CASLGTPTYEQYF.

V and J are TRBV6-5 and TRBJ1-2; 9 bases fit TRBD1. J lost 6 bases, V lost 6 bases, and 2 bases had no gene match. This CDR3 region has 12 residues. The V gene's germline CDR1 is MNHEY and CDR2 SVGAGI. CDR3 sequence: CASRQGAHGYTF. The CDR3 bases are TGTGCCAGCAGACAGGGGGCCCATGGCTACACCTTC.

The sample holds one count of this clone. This chain connects TRBV11-2 to TRBJ1-3; D uncertain. Trimming removed 4 bases from V and 0 bases from J, with 19 bases in between. This CDR3 is 18 amino acids long. The germline CDR1 and CDR2 sequences are SGHAT and FQNNGV. In DNA, the CDR3 is TGTGCCAGCAGCTCAGCCACTCGAATCGGTCCCTCTGGAAACACCATATATTTT. This translates into CASSSATRIGPSGNTIYF.

The chain couples TRBV21-1 to TRBJ1-5. TRBV21-1 is a documented pseudogene. This CDR3 region has 17 residues. The CDR3 coding sequence is TGTGCCAGCAGCGTTCTTGGGGGGGGATATAGCAATCAGCCCCAGCATTTT. Protein product: CASSVLGGGYSNQPQHF.

This rearrangement joins TRBV5-4 to TRBJ2-3; tentatively, D is TRBD2 (5 bases). V was clipped by 0 bases and J by 4 bases, with 9 bases between them. The CDR3 loop spans 14 amino acids. From germline, CDR1 is SGHNT and CDR2 YYREEE (reference sequence). CDR3 amino acids: CASSLDLGADTQYF. Here the CDR3 DNA reads TGTGCCAGCAGCTTGGACCTCGGGGCAGATACGCAGTATTTT.

The gene calls are TRBV28 and TRBJ2-7; D not certain. The CDR3 is 15 residues long. Between the trimmed V and J ends, which lost 2 bases and 3 bases, there was a span of 14 bases. Germline CDR1 and CDR2: MDHEN and SYDVKM. CDR3 sequence (DNA): TGTGCCAGCAGTTTAGAAGGGCGGTCAGGCTACGAGCAGTACTTC. It is translated as CASSLEGRSGYEQYF.

The chain uses TRBV28 and TRBJ2-7; the match to TRBD2 covers 11 bases. Trimming cost V 5 bases and J 4 bases; bases outside gene matches: 4. Per germline, CDR1 MDHEN and CDR2 SYDVKM. This CDR3 comprises 14 residues. The CDR3 DNA sequence: TGTGCCAGCAGTCCCACTAGCGGGAGTTACGAGCAGTACTTC. It specifies CASSPTSGSYEQYF.

The genes are TRBV6-1 and TRBJ2-7; 11 nucleotides line up with TRBD2. The CDR3 has 14 amino acids. Germline values: CDR1 MNHNS, CDR2 SASEGT. The junction had 5 bases not matched to a gene; V was cut back by 7 bases and J by 3 bases. The CDR3, as DNA: TGTGCCAGCAAATTAACTAGCGGGAGCTACGAGCAGTACTTC. Amino acids: CASKLTSGSYEQYF.

This chain uses TRBV4-1 with TRBJ2-3; no clear D. Trimming took off 1 base at V and 6 bases at J, with 11 bases between the two ends. The CDR3 totals 14 residues. From germline, CDR1 is MGHRA and CDR2 YSYEKL. CDR3 in amino acids: CASSQGPAVDTQYF. The CDR3 nucleotides are TGCGCCAGCAGCCAAGGGCCAGCTGTGGATACGCAGTATTTT.